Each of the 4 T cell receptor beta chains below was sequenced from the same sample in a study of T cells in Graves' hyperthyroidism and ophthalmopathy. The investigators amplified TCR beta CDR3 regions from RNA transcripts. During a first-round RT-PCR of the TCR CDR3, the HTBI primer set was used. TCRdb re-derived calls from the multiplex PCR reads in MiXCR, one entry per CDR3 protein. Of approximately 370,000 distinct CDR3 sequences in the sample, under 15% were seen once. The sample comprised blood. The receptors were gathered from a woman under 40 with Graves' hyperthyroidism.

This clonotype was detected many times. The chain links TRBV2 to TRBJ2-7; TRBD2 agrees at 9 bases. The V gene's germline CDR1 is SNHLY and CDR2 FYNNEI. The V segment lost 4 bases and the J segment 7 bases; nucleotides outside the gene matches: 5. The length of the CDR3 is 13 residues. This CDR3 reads CASSGLAGIEQYF. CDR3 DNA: TGTGCCAGCAGTGGGCTAGCGGGAATAGAGCAGTACTTC.

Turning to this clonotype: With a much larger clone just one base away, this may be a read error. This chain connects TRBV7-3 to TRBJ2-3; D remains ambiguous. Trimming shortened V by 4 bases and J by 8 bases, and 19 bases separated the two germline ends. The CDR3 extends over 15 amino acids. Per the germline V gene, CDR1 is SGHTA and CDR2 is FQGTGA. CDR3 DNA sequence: TGTGCCAGCAGCTCCAGACCCTGGGCCGCAGGTACGCAGTATTTT. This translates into CASSSRPWAAGTQYF.

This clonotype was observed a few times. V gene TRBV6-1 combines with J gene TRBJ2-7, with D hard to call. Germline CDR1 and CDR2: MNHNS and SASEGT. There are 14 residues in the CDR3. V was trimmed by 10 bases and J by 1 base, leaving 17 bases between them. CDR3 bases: TGTGCCACAGGATCTTTTTATTCTTCCTACGAGCAGTACTTC. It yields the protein CATGSFYSSYEQYF.

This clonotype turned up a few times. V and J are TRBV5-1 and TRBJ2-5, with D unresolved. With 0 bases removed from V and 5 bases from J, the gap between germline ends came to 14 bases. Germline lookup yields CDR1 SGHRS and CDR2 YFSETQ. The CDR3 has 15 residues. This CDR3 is CASSLETNPWETQYF. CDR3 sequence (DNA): TGCGCCAGCAGCTTGGAAACTAACCCCTGGGAGACCCAGTACTTC.